This T cell receptor (beta chain) was documented in a study of T cells in localized non-small cell lung cancer. Clones were read by immunoSEQ multiplex PCR, and TCRdb kept only the in-frame ones, dropping some. The sample carries around 31,000 clones, less than 90% recorded once. A single count supports this clone. Its matching antigen is unknown. Study-wide results and limits: Median detection of top 100 tumor clones in adjacent lung was around 60 clones. Uninvolved adjacent lung had the highest recorded T cell clonality, with tumor below it. Without multi-region sequencing, intratumor heterogeneity could not be excluded.

The sequence was collected from a female donor at least 60 years old with stage I lung adenocarcinoma. Here the sequenced sample was peripheral blood, taken before any cancer treatment.

The CDR3 nucleotides read TGCGCCAGCAGCTTGGGGGCTAGCGGAACCCAAGAGACCCAGTACTTC. Its protein product is CASSLGASGTQETQYF. The chain has TRBV5-1 and TRBJ2-5; 7 bases fit TRBD2. V lost 0 bases, J lost 1 base, and 6 bases stayed unmatched. This CDR3 is 16 amino acids long. The germline V gene has CDR1 SGHRS and CDR2 YFSETQ. Full variable domain (rest looked up from reference TRBV5-1 and TRBJ2-5): KAGVTQTPRYLIKTRGQQVTLSCSPISGHRSVSWYQQTPGQGLQFLFEYFSETQRNKGNFPGRFSGRQFSNSRSEMNVSTLELGDSALYLCASSLGASGTQETQYFGPGTRLLVL.